Shown below are 9 T cell receptor beta chains from a single sample sequenced in a study of control samples from healthy donors and cancer patients. Generated by immunoSEQ multiplex PCR, the TCRdb table keeps only in-frame clones and is missing some. In the table there are 140,000 to 150,000 clones, 93% of which are singletons. Sequenced material: blood. The source is a man aged 18 to 30 in good health.

The rearrangement links TRBV7-9 to TRBJ2-5, with D perhaps TRBD1 (6 bases). V dropped 5 bases and J dropped 2 bases, with 15 bases sitting between them. Germline values: CDR1 SEHNR, CDR2 FQNEAQ (reference sequence). The CDR3 loop spans 15 amino acids. In DNA form, the CDR3 reads TGTGCCAGCAGCCCCCCACGGGACAAGCAAGAGACCCAGTACTTC. Its translation: CASSPPRDKQETQYF.

The gene calls are TRBV4-2 and TRBJ2-1, with 11 positions matching TRBD2. Unmatched junction bases numbered 6, after V lost 0 bases and J lost 2 bases. The CDR3 runs 18 residues. Per germline, CDR1 LGHNA and CDR2 YNFKEQ. CDR3 sequence reads: CASSQDTASGGTYNEQFF. CDR3 nucleotide sequence: TGTGCCAGCAGCCAAGATACGGCTAGCGGGGGGACCTACAATGAGCAGTTCTTC.

As DNA, the CDR3 is TGTGCCAGCAGTTGGTCCCCACTCAATGAGCAGTTCTTC. Translating gives CASSWSPLNEQFF. The chain recombines TRBV28 with TRBJ2-1; D is ambiguous. The V gene's germline CDR1 is MDHEN and CDR2 SYDVKM. The CDR3 extends over 13 amino acids. Trimming pared 4 bases from V and 6 bases from J, leaving 10 bases between.

The rearrangement uses TRBV5-6 and TRBJ2-5, with 7 bases lining up with TRBD2. Trimming at V came to 2 bases and at J to 9 bases, leaving 1 base not matched to a gene. The CDR3 covers 11 residues. The germline V gene encodes CDR1 SGHDT and CDR2 YYEEEE. The DNA for the CDR3 is TGTGCCAGCAGCTTCCGGGGGGCCCAGTACTTC. Its translation: CASSFRGAQYF.

This clone was found once. The J gene is TRBJ2-7, the V gene TRBV10-3; D unclear. V shed 10 bases and J shed 2 bases, with 9 bases lying between them. The CDR3 loop spans 11 amino acids. CDR1 and CDR2 from the germline V gene are ENHRY and SYGVKD. This chain's CDR3 is CATSGTYEQYF. The CDR3 bases are TGTGCCACCTCCGGAACCTACGAGCAGTACTTC.

The chain recombines TRBV10-2 with TRBJ1-5; TRBD1 matches at 8 bases. The germline CDR1 and CDR2 sequences are WSHSY and SAAADI. V shed 6 bases, J shed 4 bases, and the junction held 20 bases outside the gene matches. This CDR3 spans 19 amino acids. This chain's CDR3 is CASRDGWTGSPFSNQPQHF. Written as DNA, the CDR3 is TGCGCCAGCAGGGATGGTTGGACAGGGTCCCCATTTTCAAATCAGCCCCAGCATTTT.

With respect to this clone: Additional DNA sequences in this sample encode the identical CDR3. The J gene is TRBJ2-7, the V gene TRBV30; D is undetermined. This CDR3 is built from 11 residues. V was trimmed by 2 bases and J by 2 bases, leaving 4 bases between them. The germline V gene has CDR1 GTSNPN and CDR2 SVGIG (reference sequence). The CDR3 DNA reads as TGTGCCTGGAGTCCGGCCTACGAGCAGTACTTC. This codes for CAWSPAYEQYF.

In this sample, this clone turned up many times. The chain uses TRBV29-1 and TRBJ2-2; 10 positions agree with TRBD2. This CDR3 spans 17 amino acids. The V gene's germline CDR1 is SQVTM and CDR2 ANQGSEA. J gave up 1 base and V 4 bases, and 9 bases lay outside the gene matches. The chain's CDR3 is CSVALIAGGENTGELFF. In DNA form, the CDR3 reads TGCAGCGTTGCGTTAATAGCGGGAGGAGAGAACACCGGGGAGCTGTTTTTT.

V and J are TRBV30 and TRBJ2-4; either TRBD1 or TRBD2 may supply D (5 bases each). Trimming took off 0 bases at V and 9 bases at J, with 12 bases between the two ends. The CDR3 is 13 residues long. Germline V gene lookup returns CDR1 GTSNPN and CDR2 SVGIG (reference sequence). This CDR3 is CAWSVAGAGIQYF. Written as DNA, the CDR3 is TGTGCCTGGAGTGTAGCCGGGGCAGGCATTCAGTACTTC.